The T cell receptor (beta chain) described here comes from a study of blood T cell repertoires in COVID-19. Across the whole study: The analysed material was cDNA or gDNA that came from T cells, B-cell-depleted T cells, or PBMCs.

Trimming pared 4 bases from V and 8 bases from J, leaving 17 bases between. The CDR3 is made up of 14 amino acids. The V gene's germline CDR1 is SGHNT and CDR2 YYREEE (reference sequence). The participants were between about 18 and 89 years old and came from about two dozen US areas. Participants' own reports of clinical history determined their cohort assignment. Authors' methods: For nucleated cells, counts were estimated from reference gene primer amplification. Clones were read by immunoSEQ multiplex PCR, and TCRdb kept only the in-frame ones, dropping some. V, J and clone size reflect that table, while D and trimming were determined from the DNA. The table shows some 250,000 clones, with approximately 91% occurring only once.

The specimen sequenced was PBMCs or T cells enriched from blood (not recorded which). The chain combines TRBV5-4 with TRBJ2-3; D perhaps matches TRBD1 (9 bases). The receptor comes from a woman in her thirties or forties with acute COVID-19. This CDR3 reads CASSAQGAGGTQYF. DNA for the CDR3: TGTGCCAGCAGCGCACAGGGGGCGGGGGGTACGCAGTATTTT.